This T cell receptor beta chain emerged from a study of blood T cell repertoires in COVID-19. Sequenced by immunoSEQ multiplex PCR; TCRdb stores in-frame clones only, minus some. The table includes 25,000 or so clones, approximately 90% detected once. This CDR3 is built from 13 residues. Germline CDR1 and CDR2: MNHEY and SVGAGI. With 7 bases removed from V and 1 base from J, the gap between germline ends came to 10 bases. The TCR comes from a human donor in a cohort sampled during active COVID-19. The sample was peripheral blood. This sequence joins TRBV6-5 and TRBJ1-1; D gene unclear. CDR3 residues: CASIYDKNTEAFF. Written as DNA, the CDR3 is TGTGCCAGCATCTACGACAAGAACACTGAAGCTTTCTTT.